These 23 T cell receptor beta chains originate from one sample sequenced in a study of tumor-infiltrating lymphocytes in primary liver carcinoma. RNA isolated from unsorted whole blood supplied the blood RNA, with germline DNA also extracted. The investigators made TCR beta cDNA from 500 ng total RNA, using a constant-region primer. Three nested multiplex PCR rounds, a slightly modified ARM-PCR method, built the TCR beta libraries. For approximately 11 cycles apiece, the opening two PCR rounds ran with TRBV1-TRBV30 forward primers and a C-beta reverse primer. TCRdb reprocessed the multiplex PCR reads with MiXCR, giving one entry per CDR3 protein. This sample has 300,000 to 400,000 distinct CDR3 sequences; 55% to 65% occur once, and the top ten carry roughly 9%. Sequencing input: peripheral blood. These receptors all stem from a man aged 40-49 years with primary liver carcinoma and hepatitis B virus infection.

On this clonotype: The junction departs from the called germline gene at one end, perhaps through a read error. V and J are TRBV5-4 and TRBJ1-2; 8 bases agree with TRBD1. There are 15 residues in the CDR3. The germline gives CDR1 SGHNT, CDR2 YYREEE (reference sequence). CDR3 DNA sequence: TGTGCCAGCCGCTTGGTAGCGCTGGACAGGGATGGTTACACCTTC. Its protein is CASRLVALDRDGYTF.

For this clonotype: An end of the junction does not agree with germline; a read error may underlie this. CDR3: CTSSLGGTDMQYF. The CDR3 DNA sequence: TGTACCAGCAGTTTGGGGGGCACAGATATGCAGTATTTT. The rearrangement links TRBV11-3 to TRBJ2-3; D tentatively reads TRBD1 or TRBD2 (6 bases each). This CDR3 contains 13 residues. Per germline, CDR1 SGHNT and CDR2 YENEEA. Supplemented by reference TRBV11-3 and TRBJ2-3, the full variable domain reads EAGVVQSPRYKIIEKKQPVAFWCNPISGHNTLYWYLQNLGQGPELLIRYENEEAVDDSQLPKDRFSAERLKGVDSTLKIQPAELGDSAVYLCTSSLGGTDMQYFGPGTRLTVL.

As for this clonotype: Possible read error: a much larger clone is one base away. The V gene is TRBV6-9, the J gene TRBJ2-6; no reliable D call. There are 15 residues in the CDR3. V lost 6 bases and J 5 bases, leaving 14 bases between the germline ends. Germline-derived CDR1 and CDR2 are MNHGY and SVAAGI. The CDR3 DNA is TGTGCCAGCAGAATAGGGCAGCAATGGGCCAACGTCCTGACTTTC. This codes for CASRIGQQWANVLTF.

There are many counts of this clonotype. This sequence joins TRBV6-1 and TRBJ1-6; the match to TRBD1 covers 7 bases. The V and J ends lost 4 bases and 4 bases, in that order; junction bases with no gene match: 1. Germline-derived CDR1 and CDR2 are MNHNS and SASEGT. This CDR3 has 14 amino acids. Here the CDR3 reads CASSGQGYNSPLHF. CDR3 sequence (DNA): TGTGCCAGCAGTGGACAGGGTTATAATTCACCCCTCCACTTT.

Worth noting for this clonotype: This may be a read error, as it is one base from a much larger clone. This chain joins TRBV11-2 and TRBJ2-3; 10 nucleotides align to TRBD2. Looked up from germline, CDR1 is SGHAT and CDR2 is FQNNGV. This CDR3 comprises 13 residues. The CDR3 loop reads CASLLAGTDMQYF. The CDR3, as DNA: TGTGCCAGCCTACTAGCGGGAACAGATATGCAGTATTTT.

Concerning this clonotype: A much larger clone lies one base from this, so it may be a read error. The gene calls are TRBV6-6 and TRBJ2-7, with TRBD1 identical over 8 bases. Germline CDR1 is MNHNY and CDR2 is SVGAGI (reference sequence). Trimming took 11 bases from V and 1 from J; bases not matched to a gene: 7. The CDR3 runs to 13 residues. The CDR3 region has the DNA TGTGCCGGCAATAGACAGGGGTCCTACGAGCAGTACTTC. It translates to CAGNRQGSYEQYF.

This clonotype was picked up many times. V usage is TRBV10-3 and J usage is TRBJ1-4; 7 nucleotides line up with TRBD1. Germline lookup yields CDR1 ENHRY and CDR2 SYGVKD. The CDR3 length is 16 residues. V was pared by 2 bases and J by 0 bases, with 3 bases of the junction left unmatched. DNA of the CDR3: TGTGCCATCAGTGAGAGGGACAGAGCAACTAATGAAAAACTGTTTTTT. The encoded protein is CAISERDRATNEKLFF.

Notes on this clonotype: One end of the junction does not line up with germline, which may come from a read error. This chain connects TRBV29-1 to TRBJ2-5, with 10 bases matching TRBD2. The length of the CDR3 is 15 residues. Germline V CDR1 and CDR2: SQVTM, ANQGSEA. CDR3 DNA sequence: TGCAACTTCGGCGGGGGACTAGCGACACAAGAGACTCAGTACTTC. This codes for CNFGGGLATQETQYF.

This chain links TRBV29-1 with TRBJ2-3; the D is unclear. V was trimmed by 6 bases and J by 3 bases, leaving 13 bases between them. The CDR3 is made up of 13 amino acids. Germline CDR1 is SQVTM and CDR2 is ANQGSEA. CDR3 sequence reads: CSVASQPTDTQYF. The CDR3 DNA is TGCAGCGTCGCCTCGCAGCCGACAGATACGCAGTATTTT.

This clonotype was seen only a few times. One end of the junction varies from germline; a read error may be responsible. The V call is TRBV6-6, the J call TRBJ2-1, with 14 bases aligning to TRBD2. The CDR3 sequence is 17 residues long. Germline loops: CDR1 MNHNY, CDR2 SVGAGI (reference sequence). CDR3 residues: CANSYSLGTSGRNEQFF. The CDR3 coding sequence is TGTGCCAACAGTTACTCCCTCGGGACTAGCGGGAGAAATGAGCAGTTCTTC.

The V and J genes are TRBV2 and TRBJ1-2; no firm D call. Germline V gene lookup returns CDR1 SNHLY and CDR2 FYNNEI. This CDR3 is 13 amino acids long. The ends were cut back, 3 bases at V and 3 bases at J, with 8 bases in the middle. CDR3: CASSDGQDYGYTF. The CDR3 DNA reads as TGTGCCAGCAGTGATGGGCAGGACTATGGCTACACCTTC.

Points on this clonotype: A clone one base away is much larger, so this may be a read error. V and J are TRBV11-1 and TRBJ1-3; D gene uncertain. The CDR3 has 14 residues. The germline CDR1 and CDR2 sequences are SGHAT and FQDESV (reference sequence). The CDR3 coding sequence is TGTGCCAGCAGCCCGGGGAGTGCTGGAAACGCCATATATTTT. Encoded protein: CASSPGSAGNAIYF.

This clonotype was detected only a few times. It may be a read error: a sequence one base away is much more abundant. The V call is TRBV4-3, the J call TRBJ2-1, with D unresolved. CDR1 LGHNA and CDR2 YSLEER come from the germline V gene. The CDR3 is made up of 18 amino acids. The CDR3 here is CASSQGGRRRSSYSEQFF. The DNA of the CDR3 is TGCGCCAGCAGCCAAGGCGGCAGGAGACGGAGCTCCTACAGTGAGCAGTTCTTC.

The chain couples TRBV28 to TRBJ2-7; 7 nucleotides agree with TRBD1. V shed 6 bases and J 3 bases; nucleotides not matched to a gene: 11. CDR1 is MDHEN and CDR2 is SYDVKM in the germline V gene. This CDR3 is 15 amino acids long. The chain's CDR3 is CASRGTGTDNYEQYF. As DNA, the CDR3 is TGTGCCAGCAGGGGGACCGGGACAGACAACTACGAGCAGTACTTC.

On this clonotype itself: This could be a read error, since a much larger clone is one nucleotide away. V is TRBV7-9 and J is TRBJ1-2; no firm D call. The CDR3 extends over 12 amino acids. Germline-derived CDR1 and CDR2 are SEHNR and FQNEAQ (reference sequence). The CDR3: CASGLANYGYTF. The CDR3 bases are TGTGCCAGCGGCTTGGCAAACTATGGCTACACCTTC.

A note on this clonotype: It may be a read error: a sequence one base away is much more abundant. The V and J genes are TRBV6-6 and TRBJ2-7; TRBD1 is a possible D gene (6 bases). This CDR3 has 17 amino acids. Germline assignment: CDR1 MNHNY and CDR2 SVGAGI (reference sequence). Trimming left V 1 base short and J 0 bases short, with 16 bases between. For the CDR3, the DNA is TGTGCCAGCAGTTACTGGAACAGGGTTGGGAGCTCCTACGAGCAGTACTTC. Its translation is CASSYWNRVGSSYEQYF.

Worth noting for this clonotype: A much larger clone sits a single nucleotide away, making a read error possible. The gene calls are TRBV4-2 and TRBJ2-1; TRBD2 agrees at 8 bases. Per the germline V gene, CDR1 is LGHNA and CDR2 is YNFKEQ. CDR3 length equals 16 residues. This chain's CDR3 is CASSQDRRGAYNEQSF. CDR3 DNA sequence: TGTGCCAGCAGCCAAGATCGGCGGGGGGCCTACAATGAGCAGTCCTTC.

As for this clonotype: A junction boundary mismatches the germline segment, possibly from a read error. The rearrangement links TRBV20-1 to TRBJ2-1; no firm D call. CDR1 is DFQATT and CDR2 is SNEGSKA in the germline V gene (reference sequence). This CDR3 has 10 amino acids. This CDR3 reads CGASSNEQFF. The CDR3 bases are TGCGGTGCTAGTTCCAATGAGCAGTTCTTC.

As for this clonotype: A read error may produce the germline difference seen at one junction end. The genes are TRBV12-3 or TRBV12-4 and TRBJ2-1; D is possibly TRBD1 (5 bases). The CDR3 runs 14 residues. CDR3 DNA: TGTACCAGCAGTTTAGGGGTCGCCTACAATGAGCAGTTCTTC. As protein: CTSSLGVAYNEQFF.

The V gene is TRBV14, the J gene TRBJ2-7, with D hard to call. V was clipped by 2 bases and J by 7 bases, with 18 bases between them. The CDR3 sequence is 15 residues long. Germline lookup yields CDR1 SGHDN and CDR2 FVKESK. DNA for the CDR3: TGTGCCAGCAGCCAATGGATCCTAGGTTCCGGAGAGCAGTACTTC. As protein: CASSQWILGSGEQYF. Based on the CDR3 plus reference TRBV14 and TRBJ2-7, the full variable domain is EAGVTQFPSHSVIEKGQTVTLRCDPISGHDNLYWYRRVMGKEIKFLLHFVKESKQDESGMPNNRFLAERTGGTYSTLKVQPAELEDSGVYFCASSQWILGSGEQYFGPGTRLTVT.

This clonotype occurred many times. This rearrangement joins TRBV11-3 to TRBJ2-2; no firm D call. The ends were cut back, 5 bases at V and 4 bases at J, with 5 bases in the middle. This CDR3 region has 12 residues. Germline CDR1 and CDR2: SGHNT and YENEEA. In nucleotides, the CDR3 is TGTGCCAGCAGCCTACCCACCGGGGAGCTGTTTTTT. Encoded protein: CASSLPTGELFF.

The sample holds many counts of this clonotype. The CDR3 nucleotides read TGCAGCGTTGAAAAGACAGGGGGCTACAATGAGCAGTTCTTC. Encoded protein: CSVEKTGGYNEQFF. The V and J genes are TRBV29-1 and TRBJ2-1; TRBD1 matches 9 bases. The germline CDR1 and CDR2 sequences are SQVTM and ANQGSEA. The CDR3 runs to 14 residues. The ends lost 2 bases at V and 3 bases at J; junction bases unmatched: 2.

The CDR3 loop is CASSYPEVANDEQYF. The CDR3 bases are TGTGCCAGCAGCTACCCCGAGGTAGCTAACGACGAGCAGTACTTC. This sequence joins TRBV5-5 and TRBJ2-7; no firm D call. V was trimmed by 3 bases and J by 5 bases, leaving 18 bases between them. In germline, CDR1 is SGHKS, CDR2 YYEKEE (reference sequence). The CDR3 spans 15 residues.